These 24 T cell receptor beta chains were all obtained from the same sample, sequenced in a study of blood T cells in healthy people across ages. A second about 6 to 11 cycle PCR used barcoded and J-beta primers. Each CDR3 protein is one row after TCRdb ran MiXCR on the 5' RACE reads. The profile covers about 680,000 distinct CDR3 sequences, with around 45% appearing a single time and around 32% taken by the ten largest. The sequenced sample consisted of blood. These receptors were collected from a woman aged 60 to 75 in good health.

CDR3 DNA sequence: TGCGCCAGCAGCCCTTCGACCAGCAACTATGGCTACACCTTC. It yields the protein CASSPSTSNYGYTF. This rearrangement joins TRBV4-3 to TRBJ1-2, with D unresolved. V dropped 4 bases and J dropped 2 bases, with 11 bases sitting between them. Germline V gives CDR1 LGHNA, CDR2 YSLEER. The CDR3 contains 14 residues.

The V and J genes are TRBV7-9 and TRBJ2-7, with D tentatively TRBD1 (5 bases). Per the germline V gene, CDR1 is SEHNR and CDR2 is FQNEAQ (reference sequence). This CDR3 has 14 residues. The V gene lost 6 bases and the J gene lost 6 bases, with 18 bases spanning the gap. CDR3 amino acids: CASRGMGLGGEQYF. The CDR3 coding sequence is TGTGCCAGCAGGGGAATGGGGCTCGGTGGCGAGCAGTACTTC.

This clonotype was recorded at least ten times. The rearrangement uses TRBV3-1 and TRBJ2-5; D unresolved. From germline, CDR1 is LGHDT and CDR2 YNNKEL (reference sequence). V was pared by 4 bases and J by 1 base, with 4 bases between. This CDR3 is built from 12 residues. Here the CDR3 DNA reads TGTGCCAGCAGCCCGGTCCAAGAGACCCAGTACTTC. It codes for CASSPVQETQYF.

This clonotype has just a few counts. The V and J genes are TRBV30 and TRBJ1-6; D call uncertain. Germline values: CDR1 GTSNPN, CDR2 SVGIG (reference sequence). The CDR3 is 12 residues long. V was trimmed by 3 bases and J by 9 bases, leaving 9 bases between them. CDR3 bases: TGTGCCTGGAGCCTGGGTGTTTCACCCCTCCACTTT. Its translation: CAWSLGVSPLHF.

This chain uses TRBV6-6 with TRBJ1-2; weak D call: TRBD1 (6 bases). The V and J ends lost 7 bases and 4 bases respectively, with 22 bases between them. The CDR3 runs 16 residues. Germline V gene data show CDR1 as MNHNY and CDR2 as SVGAGI (reference sequence). CDR3 in DNA: TGTGCCAGCACCAAAGAAGAGACAGGCCGGGTCTATGGCTACACCTTC. Protein product: CASTKEETGRVYGYTF.

For the CDR3, the DNA is TGTGCCAGCAGTTCAAGATCTTATAGCGGGAGTAGAATATACGAGCAGTACTTC. This codes for CASSSRSYSGSRIYEQYF. This chain uses TRBV12-3 or TRBV12-4 with TRBJ2-7, with 9 positions matching TRBD2. Trimming took 4 bases from V and 4 from J; bases not matched to a gene: 17. This CDR3 region has 18 residues.

This chain uses TRBV10-2 with TRBJ2-5; D call uncertain. V gave up 0 bases and J gave up 11 bases, with 10 bases separating them. Germline V CDR1 and CDR2: WSHSY, SAAADI. The CDR3 extends over 12 amino acids. The CDR3 here is CASSESYNEQYF. The CDR3 nucleotides read TGCGCCAGCAGTGAGTCTTACAATGAGCAGTACTTC.

This clonotype has only a few counts. CDR3 bases: TGTGCCAGCAGTTCCGATGGGCTAAGTCGGCGAGCTTTCTTT. Residues: CASSSDGLSRRAFF. The gene calls are TRBV6-5 and TRBJ1-1, with no clear D. The V gene lost 4 bases and the J gene lost 10 bases, with 19 bases spanning the gap. The CDR3 runs 14 residues. Germline V gene lookup returns CDR1 MNHEY and CDR2 SVGAGI.

J is TRBJ1-2 and V is TRBV7-2; 8 nucleotides line up with TRBD1. The trim removed 5 bases at V and 2 bases at J, leaving 1 base unmatched. CDR1 is SGHTA and CDR2 is FQGNSA in the germline V gene. The CDR3 runs to 13 residues. In nucleotides, the CDR3 is TGTGCCAGCAGCCGGGACAGGAACTATGGCTACACCTTC. It yields the protein CASSRDRNYGYTF.

The V call is TRBV6-6, the J call TRBJ2-4, with 7 bases that match TRBD1. The closer fit of TRBJ2-7 to the DNA end suggests the J call may be wrong. The CDR3 loop spans 12 amino acids. Per the germline V gene, CDR1 is MNHNY and CDR2 is SVGAGI (reference sequence). Here the CDR3 reads CASSQTGSEQYF. CDR3 bases: TGTGCCAGCAGCCAGACAGGGTCCGAGCAGTACTTC.

This clonotype was detected ten times or more. The rearrangement joins TRBV7-2 to TRBJ2-5; 7 nucleotides line up with TRBD1. The CDR3 is 13 residues long. J lost 3 bases, V lost 5 bases, and 3 bases had no gene match. Germline-derived CDR1 and CDR2 are SGHTA and FQGNSA. The CDR3 loop reads CASSPGTEETQYF. CDR3 nucleotides: TGTGCCAGCAGCCCCGGGACAGAAGAGACCCAGTACTTC.

Details on this clonotype: A much larger clonotype is one base distant, so this may be a read error. The chain has TRBV20-1 and TRBJ2-1; 12 bases match TRBD1. Germline CDR1 reads DFQATT; CDR2 reads SNEGSKA (reference sequence). There are 15 residues in the CDR3. The ends lost 6 bases at V and 10 bases at J; junction bases unmatched: 13. Written as DNA, the CDR3 is TGCAGTGCCATATCATCCGGGACAGGGGGCCGAGAGCAGTTCTTC. Residues: CSAISSGTGGREQFF.

The gene calls are TRBV20-1 and TRBJ2-1; TRBD2 matches at 10 bases. This CDR3 has 15 residues. V shed 5 bases and J 7 bases; nucleotides not matched to a gene: 11. The germline V gene encodes CDR1 DFQATT and CDR2 SNEGSKA (reference sequence). CDR3 residues: CSAGSTSGIGNEQFF. CDR3 DNA: TGCAGTGCTGGCTCAACTAGCGGGATTGGAAATGAGCAGTTCTTC.

The chain links TRBV5-1 to TRBJ2-7, with D possibly being TRBD1 (6 bases). The germline V gene has CDR1 SGHRS and CDR2 YFSETQ. V was shortened by 0 bases and J by 2 bases, with 9 bases between the two germline ends. CDR3 length: 14 residues. CDR3 sequence (DNA): TGCGCCAGCAGCTTGGACAGGGCCCCCTACGAGCAGTACTTC. This translates into CASSLDRAPYEQYF.

The CDR3 region has the DNA TGCGCCAGCGGATTTACAGGGAAGAGTTCCTACGAGCAGTACTTC. Protein: CASGFTGKSSYEQYF. The chain combines TRBV5-1 with TRBJ2-7; a weak D match, TRBD1 (6 bases). Germline V lookup: CDR1 SGHRS, CDR2 YFSETQ. The CDR3 has 15 amino acids. Trimming took off 7 bases at V and 1 base at J, with 18 bases between the two ends.

The chain recombines TRBV6-6 with TRBJ2-5; 10 nucleotides match TRBD1. From germline, CDR1 is MNHNY and CDR2 SVGAGI (reference sequence). The CDR3 consists of 15 residues. J was trimmed by 11 bases and V by 4 bases; bases with no gene match: 13. The chain's CDR3 is CASSFPGQGYNEQYF. The CDR3 DNA reads TGTGCCAGCAGTTTCCCGGGACAGGGGTACAATGAGCAGTACTTC.

V gene TRBV29-1 combines with J gene TRBJ2-5, with TRBD2 matching over 7 bases. Trimming at V came to 5 bases and at J to 3 bases, leaving 6 bases not matched to a gene. Germline V gene sequence: CDR1 SQVTM, CDR2 ANQGSEA. CDR3 size: 13 residues. In nucleotides, the CDR3 is TGCAGCGTTACAACTAGCGCCGAAGAGACCCAGTACTTC. The encoded protein is CSVTTSAEETQYF.

The chain is built from TRBV7-3 and TRBJ2-2; 10 bases are shared with TRBD1. Trimming cost V 5 bases and J 5 bases; bases outside gene matches: 8. Germline CDR1 is SGHTA and CDR2 is FQGTGA. This CDR3 has 16 residues. The CDR3 bases are TGTGCCAGCAGCCCCGTTGGACAGGGGGGAACCGGGGAGCTGTTTTTT. Translation: CASSPVGQGGTGELFF. Looking up the rest from reference TRBV7-3 and TRBJ2-2 gives the full variable domain: GAGVSQTPSNKVTEKGKYVELRCDPISGHTALYWYRQSLGQGPEFLIYFQGTGAADDSGLPNDRFFAVRPEGSVSTLKIQRTERGDSAVYLCASSPVGQGGTGELFFGEGSRLTVL.

In regard to this clonotype: One end of the junction fails to match germline, which may point to a read error. The CDR3, as DNA: TGTGCCTGTAGTATCCGTGCAGCGCCCGAGACCCAGTACTTC. As protein: CACSIRAAPETQYF. This chain links TRBV19 with TRBJ2-5, with D unresolved. The germline V gene encodes CDR1 LNHDA and CDR2 SQIVND (reference sequence). There are 14 residues in the CDR3.

The genes are TRBV30 and TRBJ1-5; possibly TRBD1 for D (5 bases). The CDR3 consists of 14 residues. Trimming shortened V by 0 bases and J by 5 bases, and 11 bases separated the two germline ends. Germline-derived CDR1 and CDR2 are GTSNPN and SVGIG (reference sequence). The CDR3 spells CAWSVGRGDQPQHF. CDR3 nucleotides: TGTGCCTGGAGTGTCGGTCGGGGGGATCAGCCCCAGCATTTT.

Remarks on this clonotype: At one end, the junction sequence differs from germline, possibly due to a read error. The V gene is TRBV5-1, the J gene TRBJ2-5; TRBD2 matches 8 bases. The CDR3 has 15 amino acids. Germline-derived CDR1 and CDR2 are SGHRS and YFSETQ. The CDR3 sequence: CASSLSLAGQETRYF. CDR3 DNA sequence: TGCGCCAGCAGCTTGAGTCTAGCGGGTCAAGAGACCCGGTACTTC. The whole variable domain, remainder taken from reference TRBV5-1 and TRBJ2-5, is KAGVTQTPRYLIKTRGQQVTLSCSPISGHRSVSWYQQTPGQGLQFLFEYFSETQRNKGNFPGRFSGRQFSNSRSEMNVSTLELGDSALYLCASSLSLAGQETRYFGPGTRLLVL.

This chain connects TRBV18 to TRBJ2-1; 7 bases line up with TRBD2. With 3 bases clipped from V and 5 bases from J, the junction kept 7 bases outside the gene matches. In germline, CDR1 is KGHSH, CDR2 LQKENI. This CDR3 has 15 amino acids. This CDR3 is CASSPQRDVHNEQFF. The CDR3 DNA sequence: TGTGCCAGCTCACCGCAGCGGGACGTCCACAATGAGCAGTTCTTC.

The chain recombines TRBV29-1 with TRBJ2-7, with TRBD1 matching 11 bases. The CDR3 covers 13 residues. CDR1 and CDR2 (germline): SQVTM, ANQGSEA. With 7 bases clipped from V and 9 bases from J, the junction kept 11 bases outside the gene matches. The CDR3 DNA is TGCAGCGCTCACGGGACAGGGGGTATGGGGCAGTACTTC. Residues: CSAHGTGGMGQYF.

The chain couples TRBV11-2 to TRBJ2-7; possible D gene TRBD2, 6 bases. Matching the DNA end better, TRBJ2-5 makes the J call doubtful. The CDR3 spans 13 residues. Germline V gene sequence: CDR1 SGHAT, CDR2 FQNNGV. The CDR3 nucleotides are TGTGCCAGCAGCTTATTGGAGGGAGAGACCCAGTACTTC. Its protein product is CASSLLEGETQYF.